These 10 T cell receptor beta chains were all obtained from the same sample, sequenced in a study of Graves' ophthalmopathy and Graves' hyperthyroidism. RNA transcripts yielded amplified TCR beta CDR3 regions. An initial RT-PCR round employing HTBI primers preceded a second-round multiplex PCR. Via MiXCR, TCRdb re-called the multiplex PCR reads, giving one row per CDR3 protein. The table lists 900,000 to 1,200,000 distinct CDR3 sequences, 35% to 45% of them singletons. Sequenced material: peripheral blood or thyroid tissue (not recorded which). The receptors here all came from an adult man with Graves' hyperthyroidism.

A remark on this clonotype: A junction boundary mismatches the germline segment, possibly from a read error. V is TRBV6-5 and J is TRBJ2-7; no reliable D call. Germline V CDR1 and CDR2: MNHEY, SVGAGI. The CDR3 spans 11 residues. CDR3 residues: CANSHSYEQYF. For the CDR3, the DNA is TGTGCCAACAGTCACTCCTACGAGCAGTACTTC.

This clonotype was seen repeatedly, ten times or more. The chain employs TRBV7-9 and TRBJ2-2, with a possible D match to TRBD2 (6 bases). The CDR3 sequence is 15 residues long. Per the germline V gene, CDR1 is SEHNR and CDR2 is FQNEAQ (reference sequence). V dropped 5 bases and J dropped 2 bases, with 12 bases sitting between them. The CDR3 loop is CASSTTGTNTGELFF. In DNA, the CDR3 is TGTGCCAGCAGCACAACCGGGACTAACACCGGGGAGCTGTTTTTT.

This clonotype was counted many times. The V gene is TRBV2, the J gene TRBJ2-7, with D unclear. Germline V gene lookup returns CDR1 SNHLY and CDR2 FYNNEI. This CDR3 contains 10 residues. Trimming took 8 bases from V and 11 from J, leaving 13 bases between them. Written as DNA, the CDR3 is TGTGCCAGCCGAGTTAGGACGGAGTACTTC. This sequence encodes CASRVRTEYF.

At least ten counts were recorded for this clonotype. This chain joins TRBV5-1 and TRBJ1-2; 8 bases align to TRBD1. The ends lost 0 bases at V and 0 bases at J; junction bases unmatched: 4. Germline V CDR1 and CDR2: SGHRS, YFSETQ. The CDR3 runs 16 residues. Here the CDR3 reads CASSLVTGEANYGYTF. The CDR3 nucleotides are TGCGCCAGCAGCTTGGTGACAGGGGAAGCTAACTATGGCTACACCTTC.

This clonotype appeared a few times. This chain connects TRBV7-3 to TRBJ2-2, with D possibly matching TRBD2 (5 bases). This CDR3 is 15 amino acids long. Germline loops: CDR1 SGHTA, CDR2 FQGTGA. V dropped 7 bases and J dropped 5 bases, with 17 bases sitting between them. CDR3 in amino acids: CASTPDWKGTGELFF. The CDR3 region has the DNA TGTGCCAGCACCCCGGACTGGAAAGGAACCGGGGAGCTGTTTTTT.

This clonotype was recorded a few times. This rearrangement joins TRBV12-3 or TRBV12-4 to TRBJ2-7; either TRBD1 or TRBD2 may supply D (5 bases each). There are 15 residues in the CDR3. V was shortened by 5 bases and J by 2 bases, with 16 bases between the two germline ends. This CDR3 is CASSTRDAGTYEQYF. The DNA of the CDR3 is TGTGCCAGCAGTACCCGGGACGCCGGCACCTACGAGCAGTACTTC.

The chain combines TRBV29-1 with TRBJ2-7; 16 positions match TRBD2. The V gene end was trimmed by 5 bases and the J gene end by 2 bases; junction bases not matched to a gene: 9. Germline V gene lookup returns CDR1 SQVTM and CDR2 ANQGSEA. This CDR3 is 17 amino acids long. The DNA of the CDR3 is TGCAGCGTTCTGGGCCCAGGGACTAGCGGGGGGGCCTACGAGCAGTACTTC. It encodes CSVLGPGTSGGAYEQYF.

The table lists this clonotype with many counts. The J gene is TRBJ2-7, the V gene TRBV5-5; TRBD2 aligns across 9 bases. The CDR3 extends over 15 amino acids. Germline assignment: CDR1 SGHKS and CDR2 YYEKEE (reference sequence). The V gene end was trimmed by 4 bases and the J gene end by 3 bases; junction bases not matched to a gene: 8. This CDR3 is CASSESSGGLYEQYF. In DNA, the CDR3 is TGTGCCAGCAGCGAGAGTAGCGGGGGCCTCTACGAGCAGTACTTC.

The sample holds many counts of this clonotype. The chain is built from TRBV29-1 and TRBJ2-6, with D unresolved. The V end lost 0 bases, the J end lost 9 bases, and 3 bases lay between the germline ends. The CDR3 is made up of 11 amino acids. Germline loops: CDR1 SQVTM, CDR2 ANQGSEA. CDR3 sequence: CSVEEYNVLTF. Written as DNA, the CDR3 is TGCAGCGTTGAAGAATACAACGTCCTGACTTTC.

The chain combines TRBV5-4 with TRBJ1-4, with D perhaps matching TRBD1 (5 bases). The CDR3 consists of 12 residues. V shed 0 bases and J shed 9 bases, with 6 bases lying between them. Germline V gives CDR1 SGHNT, CDR2 YYREEE (reference sequence). The CDR3 nucleotides are TGTGCCAGCAGCTTGGGGACAAAAAAACTGTTTTTT. This sequence encodes CASSLGTKKLFF.